This T cell receptor (beta chain) was captured in a study of cytomegalovirus exposure and HLA in healthy donors. The PCR employed 60 Vbeta primers together with 13 Jbeta primers. Method: immunoSEQ multiplex PCR; TCRdb's copy keeps in-frame clones and lacks some. This table holds about 200,000 clones. Sequences were obtained from PBMCs. The receptor was derived from a man aged 25 to 45 in good health and CMV-seronegative.

CDR3 protein: CASSLSRGQGIYEQYF. The CDR3 DNA follows: TGTGCCAGCAGTTTATCCAGGGGACAGGGAATCTACGAGCAGTACTTC. The chain employs TRBV27 and TRBJ2-7; 9 bases agree with TRBD1. V lost 0 bases to trimming and J lost 3 bases; unmatched junction nucleotides: 6. Germline values: CDR1 MNHEY, CDR2 SMNVEV (reference sequence). The CDR3 has 16 amino acids.